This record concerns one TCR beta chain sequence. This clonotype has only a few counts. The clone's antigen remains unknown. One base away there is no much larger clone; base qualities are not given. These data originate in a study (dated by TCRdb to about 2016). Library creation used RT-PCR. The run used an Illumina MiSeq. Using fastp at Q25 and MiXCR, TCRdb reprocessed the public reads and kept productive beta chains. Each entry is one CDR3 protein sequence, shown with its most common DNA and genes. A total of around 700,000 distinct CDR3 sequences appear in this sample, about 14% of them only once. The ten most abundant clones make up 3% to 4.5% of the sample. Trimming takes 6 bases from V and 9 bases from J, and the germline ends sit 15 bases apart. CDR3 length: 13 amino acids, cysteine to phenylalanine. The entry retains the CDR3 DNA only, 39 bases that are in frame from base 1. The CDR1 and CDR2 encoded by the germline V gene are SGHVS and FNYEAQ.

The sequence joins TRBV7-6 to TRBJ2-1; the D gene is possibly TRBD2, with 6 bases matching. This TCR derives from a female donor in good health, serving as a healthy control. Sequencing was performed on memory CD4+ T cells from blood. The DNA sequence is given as TGTGCCAGCAGTAAGGAGGGCGGGACTGAGCAGTTCTTC. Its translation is CASSKEGGTEQFF.